The rows below give T cell receptor beta chains drawn from one sample of a study of CD8+ T cells in alopecia areata. Data came from immunoSEQ multiplex PCR; TCRdb stores just in-frame clones and leaves some out. The sample carries 130,000 to 150,000 clones, roughly 46% recorded once. This sample comprised CD4+ T cells sorted from blood, obtained at week 0. Receptors originate from a human donor with alopecia areata. Both conserved end residues are part of each CDR3. The D gene is left open where the match is weak. Size values are once, few and many counts, or a class for expanded clones, and some rows have none.

clone_size j_call d_call v_call cdr3_aa cdr3_nt
- TRBJ1-3 - TRBV25-1 CASSGVSGNTIYF TGTGCCAGCAGTGGAGTTTCTGGAAACACCATATATTTT
few TRBJ2-1 TRBD2 TRBV7-2 CASSYGTSGLLEQFF TGTGCCAGCAGCTATGGGACTAGCGGGCTCTTGGAGCAGTTCTTC
few TRBJ2-7 TRBD1 TRBV7-2 CASSRNPWGTDSYEQYF TGTGCCAGCAGCCGAAACCCATGGGGGACAGATAGCTACGAGCAGTACTTC
- TRBJ1-2 TRBD1 TRBV7-9 CASRQGARYGYTF TGTGCCAGCAGACAGGGGGCGAGATATGGCTACACCTTC
- TRBJ2-7 - TRBV5-1 CASSLGPPAEQYF TGCGCCAGCAGCTTGGGACCACCTGCCGAGCAGTACTTC
- TRBJ1-5 - TRBV29-1 CSVEQQTGPQHF TGCAGCGTTGAACAGCAGACGGGACCCCAGCATTTT
- TRBJ2-2 - TRBV29-1 CSVGGRSTGELFF TGCAGCGTAGGGGGAAGAAGCACCGGGGAGCTGTTTTTT
- TRBJ2-5 - TRBV7-2 CASSSRGGDETQYF TGTGCCAGCAGCTCGAGGGGCGGAGATGAGACCCAGTACTTC
few TRBJ2-1 - TRBV5-6 CASSLFLVGEQFF TGTGCCAGCAGCTTGTTTCTAGTCGGTGAGCAGTTCTTC
- TRBJ2-1 TRBD2 TRBV30 CAWRPRGGQFF TGTGCCTGGAGACCCCGCGGGGGGCAGTTCTTC
- TRBJ2-2 - TRBV2 CASSEGGGHFNTGELFF TGTGCCAGCAGTGAAGGAGGGGGGCACTTTAACACCGGGGAGCTGTTTTTT
- TRBJ1-4 TRBD1 TRBV28 CASSLTGSFEKLFF TGTGCCAGCAGCCTGACAGGGTCTTTCGAAAAACTGTTTTTT
- TRBJ2-7 - TRBV7-2 CASSSDTFTYEQYF TGTGCCAGCAGCTCGGACACATTTACCTACGAGCAGTACTTC
few TRBJ2-7 - TRBV29-1 CSVARESTVEQYF TGCAGCGTAGCCCGAGAGAGTACGGTCGAGCAGTACTTC
few TRBJ1-1 - TRBV18 CASSPRGFMNTEAFF TGTGCCAGCTCACCAAGGGGGTTCATGAACACTGAAGCTTTCTTT
few TRBJ2-7 - TRBV6-6 CASSPRRGGDEQYF TGTGCCAGCAGTCCTCGAAGGGGGGGGGACGAGCAGTACTTC
- TRBJ2-7 - TRBV2 CASSDRQRSSYEQYF TGTGCCAGCAGTGATCGCCAGCGGAGCTCCTACGAGCAGTACTTC
- TRBJ2-2 TRBD2 TRBV5-1 CASAGLAGFSGELFF TGCGCCAGCGCTGGGCTAGCGGGATTCAGCGGGGAGCTGTTTTTT
- TRBJ1-2 - TRBV15 CATSYGVSYGYTF TGTGCCACCAGCTACGGAGTCTCCTATGGCTACACCTTC
few TRBJ2-5 - TRBV6-5 CATGSWGLGETQYF TGTGCCACAGGGTCTTGGGGGCTGGGAGAGACCCAGTACTTC
- TRBJ2-3 - TRBV14 CASSQDADESQYF TGTGCCAGCAGCCAAGATGCTGATGAGTCGCAGTATTTT
many TRBJ2-2 TRBD2 TRBV6-5 CASEASGRKTGELFF TGTGCCAGCGAGGCTAGCGGGAGAAAAACCGGGGAGCTGTTTTTT
- TRBJ2-1 TRBD2 TRBV29-1 CSVSLTSGYGSYNEQFF TGCAGCGTCTCCTTAACTAGCGGGTACGGCTCCTACAATGAGCAGTTCTTC
- TRBJ2-1 TRBD2 TRBV5-1 CASSLVLLAGGEQFF TGCGCCAGCAGCTTGGTTTTACTAGCGGGTGGGGAGCAGTTCTTC